This T cell receptor (beta chain) appears in the sequencing data of a study of blood T cell repertoires in COVID-19. Study in general: Acute-phase and convalescent COVID-19 samples originated in the United States, Italy and Spain. T cells, B-cell-depleted T cells, or PBMCs supplied cDNA or gDNA.

Followed longitudinally, the Seattle patients had been enrolled during active infection. Germline-derived CDR1 and CDR2 are GTSNPN and SVGIG (reference sequence). This CDR3 comprises 13 residues. Trimming pared 0 bases from V and 10 bases from J, leaving 10 bases between. Original methodology: Nucleated cell counts were estimated from reference gene primer amplification. Using immunoSEQ multiplex PCR, the repertoire was profiled, and TCRdb retains in-frame clones only, with some absent. V and J calls and clone size are those listed in that table; D and trimming were worked out from the DNA. The sample lists 200,000 to 300,000 clones, around 90% occurring once.

The origin of this receptor is a man aged 30 to 39 with COVID-19, enrolled during active disease. This chain uses TRBV30 with TRBJ1-6; D might be TRBD1 (5 bases). The sequenced material came from peripheral blood. The chain's CDR3 is CAWSVRDSSPLHF. Written as DNA, the CDR3 is TGTGCCTGGAGTGTAAGGGACTCATCACCCCTCCACTTT.